This T cell receptor (beta chain) emerged from a study of blood T cell repertoires in COVID-19. Study context: The samples span acute and convalescent COVID-19 from the United States, Italy and Spain.

Adults between roughly 18 and 95 years of age took part from more than 20 US areas. Clinical history as reported by participants underpinned cohort assignment. V dropped 5 bases and J dropped 0 bases, with 11 bases sitting between them. This CDR3 has 16 residues. Germline CDR1 is SGHTA and CDR2 is FQGNSA. TCRdb's table, derived via immunoSEQ multiplex PCR, lists solely in-frame clones and lacks some. The repertoire holds hundreds of thousands of clones, with 87% as singletons. Sequencing used PBMCs or T cells enriched from blood (not recorded which). This chain connects TRBV7-2 to TRBJ1-6; D gene ambiguous. The sequence was collected from a woman aged 18-30 years who had recovered from COVID-19. The DNA for the CDR3 is TGTGCCAGCAGCCGGGAACCGAGCTCCTATAATTCACCCCTCCACTTT. Protein: CASSREPSSYNSPLHF.